The text below deals with one T cell receptor (beta chain). This record comes from a study of blood T cell repertoires in COVID-19. About the study: COVID-19 samples, acute and convalescent, were from the United States, Italy and Spain. T cells, B-cell-depleted T cells, or PBMCs supplied cDNA or gDNA.

Cohorts were determined from participant-reported clinical history. Two negative PCRs, clearance, or symptom resolution had been documented for recovered Cohort 3 donors. The data were produced by immunoSEQ multiplex PCR, yet TCRdb's version contains in-frame clones alone and is incomplete. The sample holds about 380,000 clones; approximately 90% are singletons and the top ten take roughly 1.2%. The V gene's germline CDR1 is ENHRY and CDR2 SYGVKD. The CDR3 has 15 residues. Trimming shortened V by 5 bases and J by 2 bases, and 15 bases separated the two germline ends. Input material: PBMCs or T cells enriched from blood (not recorded which). The clonotype originates from a woman aged 18-35 years who had recovered from COVID-19. The chain employs TRBV10-3 and TRBJ1-2, with a possible D match to TRBD1 (5 bases). The CDR3 nucleotides read TGTGCCATCAGTCGTTCGACAGTGACAAACTATGGCTACACCTTC. Its translation: CAISRSTVTNYGYTF.